This T cell receptor (beta chain) was profiled in a study of beta chain features in type 1 diabetes. Expressed TCRB transcripts got sequenced, as all isolated RNA was reverse transcribed. Here immunoSEQ multiplex PCR was the method, and the copy in TCRdb shows in-frame clones only, minus some. This sample yields about 150,000 clones, of which over 8.5% are seen a single time; approximately 2% belongs to the top ten. V was cut by 8 bases and J by 4 bases, with 17 bases left in between. Germline V lookup: CDR1 MNHEY, CDR2 SVGAGI. The CDR3 covers 14 residues. This clone has only a few counts. Sorting produced populations that all topped 95% purity.

Sequences were obtained from central memory CD4+ T cells from blood. The receptor was derived from a young man in good health. The chain carries TRBV6-5 and TRBJ1-1, with D possibly being TRBD1 (5 bases). The CDR3 spells CASQRQGVGTEAFF. CDR3 in DNA: TGTGCCAGCCAGAGGCAGGGTGTTGGCACTGAAGCTTTCTTT.